Listed below are T cell receptor beta chains from one sample, sequenced in a study of human thymus T cells. Using immunoSEQ multiplex PCR, the repertoire was profiled, and TCRdb retains in-frame clones only, with some absent. The data hold 54,000 or so clones, with around 94% observed a single time. Sequenced: blood. The receptors shown here come from a boy less than two years old with a congenital heart defect but otherwise immunologically healthy. Each CDR3 is given with its conserved first and last residue. Each record gives: D gene, V gene, J gene, clone size, CDR3 DNA, CDR3 protein. The D gene is left open where the match is weak. Only some rows state a clone size, as once, few, many or a class for expanded clones.

-	TRBV28	TRBJ2-3	-	TGTGCCATTGGTCAGGTTGGCCCAGATACGCAGTATTTT	CAIGQVGPDTQYF
-	TRBV5-1	TRBJ1-4	once	TGCGCCAGCAGCTTGGGCAGCTCAACTAATGAAAAACTGTTTTTT	CASSLGSSTNEKLFF
-	TRBV5-5	TRBJ1-2	-	TGTGCCAGCAGCGCGGGGACGGCCCACTATGGCTACACCTTC	CASSAGTAHYGYTF
TRBD2	TRBV27	TRBJ2-1	-	TGTGCCAGCAGTCTCGCGGGAGTGGGGGAGCAGTTCTTC	CASSLAGVGEQFF
TRBD1	TRBV27	TRBJ1-4	-	TGTGCCAGCAGTTCCCGACAGGGGCCTTCGTATGAAAAACTGTTTTTT	CASSSRQGPSYEKLFF
-	TRBV5-1	TRBJ2-7	-	TGCGCCAGCAGCTTGGACCCTAGCTACGAGCAGTACTTC	CASSLDPSYEQYF
-	TRBV11-3	TRBJ2-7	-	TGTGCCAGCAGCTTGTGGGGATACGAGCAGTACTTC	CASSLWGYEQYF
-	TRBV7-2	TRBJ1-2	-	TGTGCCAGCAGCTATTCCTCTCTAGTGCCTACGGGCCTGAGATATGGCTACACCTTC	CASSYSSLVPTGLRYGYTF
TRBD1	TRBV18	TRBJ2-3	-	TGTGCCAGCTCACCATGGACAGGGTCAGATACGCAGTATTTT	CASSPWTGSDTQYF
-	TRBV7-8	TRBJ2-7	-	TGTGCCAGCAGGGGGAGGACAATGTCCTACGAGCAGTACTTC	CASRGRTMSYEQYF
-	TRBV7-6	TRBJ2-3	-	TGTGCCAGCAGCTTAGACAGGGTGGACACAGATACGCAGTATTTT	CASSLDRVDTDTQYF
TRBD1	TRBV28	TRBJ2-7	once	TGTGCCAGCTCCCGAGGGGACAGGGGGCACGAGCAGTACTTC	CASSRGDRGHEQYF
-	TRBV11-2	TRBJ2-5	-	TGTGCCAGCAGCTTAGAAGGCATTAGCGGCCAAGAGACCCAGTACTTC	CASSLEGISGQETQYF
-	TRBV9	TRBJ2-2	-	TGTGCCAGCAGCTTAAGAGCCGGGGAGCTGTTTTTT	CASSLRAGELFF
-	TRBV4-3	TRBJ1-4	-	TGCGCCAGCAGCCAAAGGTCTGGTTCAGCAACTAATGAAAAACTGTTTTTT	CASSQRSGSATNEKLFF
TRBD2	TRBV28	TRBJ2-7	-	TGTGCCAGCAGTTTTGGGCGGGAGGGCCTCTACGAGCAGTACTTC	CASSFGREGLYEQYF
-	TRBV5-8	TRBJ2-7	-	TGTGCCAGCAGCCTAAAGACAAACTTCTACGAGCAGTACTTC	CASSLKTNFYEQYF
-	TRBV11-2	TRBJ2-3	-	TGTGCCAGCACGCGCTACGGGAGCGGGAGCACAGATACGCAGTATTTT	CASTRYGSGSTDTQYF